The sequence of this TCR beta chain was determined in a study of blood T cell repertoires in COVID-19. CDR3 length: 15 amino acids. Germline V gives CDR1 MNHEY, CDR2 SMNVEV (reference sequence). V lost 6 bases and J lost 4; bases outside the gene matches: 7. Libraries were prepared by immunoSEQ multiplex PCR; TCRdb keeps only in-frame clonotypes and omits some of them. The data contain 150,000 to 200,000 clones, roughly 88% of them singletons. Sequencing was performed on PBMCs or T cells enriched from blood (not recorded which). This sequence was found in a woman aged 50 to 60 who had recovered from COVID-19. V and J are TRBV27 and TRBJ1-1; 11 nucleotides line up with TRBD1. The CDR3 DNA sequence: TGTGCCAGCAGCCCCGGGACAGGGGGGTTCACTGAAGCTTTCTTT. Amino acids: CASSPGTGGFTEAFF.